The 2 T cell receptor beta chains listed next were all sequenced from one sample in a study of T cell changes during pregnancy in multiple sclerosis. Some clones are missing from TCRdb's copy, which holds only in-frame ones; the method was immunoSEQ multiplex PCR. The data hold roughly 45,000 clones, with 95% observed a single time. Source: CD8+ T cells from peripheral blood mononuclear cells, taken in the first trimester of pregnancy. The source is a female donor with multiple sclerosis, enrolled in a pregnancy study.

V and J are TRBV11-2 and TRBJ1-2; TRBD1 matches 7 bases. Germline V lookup: CDR1 SGHAT, CDR2 FQNNGV. The junction had 8 bases not matched to a gene; V was cut back by 5 bases and J by 2 bases. This CDR3 is built from 15 residues. The DNA of the CDR3 is TGTGCCAGCAGCACCTCGACAGGGCCGAACTATGGCTACACCTTC. Translation: CASSTSTGPNYGYTF.

This rearrangement joins TRBV14 to TRBJ2-3, with 8 bases identical to TRBD2. The CDR3 contains 15 residues. The V and J ends lost 4 bases and 3 bases, in that order; junction bases with no gene match: 6. CDR1 is SGHDN, CDR2 FVKESK, per germline. In DNA form, the CDR3 reads TGTGCCAGCAGCCGCGGGGCTAGCGGGACAGATACGCAGTATTTT. This translates into CASSRGASGTDTQYF.